This entry features one T cell receptor (beta chain) sequence. The antigen is unknown. Trimming shortened V by 4 bases and J by 4 bases, and 21 bases separated the two germline ends. The CDR3 length is 17 residues. Profiled with immunoSEQ multiplex PCR; TCRdb holds only in-frame clones, not every one. The table has around 99,000 clones, around 87% seen once. The sample comes from a study of OX40 agonist ivuxolimab in advanced cancers. Background on the study: Participants averaged approximately 61 years of age (range about 23 to 80) and were about 85% male. Partial responses, seen in three patients, involved one hepatocellular carcinoma and two cutaneous melanomas.

Collection of blood occurred at baseline, at cycle 4 day 1, and at cycle 7 day 1. The study, taken as a whole, reports: More expanded clones were seen, on average, in CD8+ T cells than in CD4+.

The TCR sequence derives from an adult with an advanced solid tumor such as melanoma, head and neck, liver or kidney cancer. The sequencing here drew on CD4+ or CD8+ T cells sorted from blood, taken in a trial of the OX40 agonist ivuxolimab. The rearrangement links TRBV5-7 to TRBJ1-5; the D gene is possibly TRBD1 (5 bases). TRBV5-7 is an ORF, with its function uncertain. CDR3 DNA sequence: TGTGCCAGCAGCCGGCGAGGGGCCCTAAGAAGGAATCAGCCCCAGCATTTT. Translation gives CASSRRGALRRNQPQHF.